The sample holds a few counts of the clone carrying this T cell receptor (beta chain). Its cognate antigen is unknown. This record comes from a study of blood T cells in healthy people across ages. Overall study results and limits: Diversity was estimated from one million T cells, and these estimates were considered underestimates.

The CDR3 totals 13 residues. V lost 4 bases and J 2 bases, leaving 8 bases between the germline ends. The germline CDR1 and CDR2 sequences are SGDLS and YYNGEE. It was with a sample-barcoded 5' primer and a J-beta primer mix that a second PCR of about 6 to 11 cycles was run. The authors tagged each cDNA molecule using a template-switch adaptor with 12 random nucleotides. TCRdb independently ran MiXCR on the 5' RACE reads; one entry per CDR3 protein. Among approximately 1.5 million distinct CDR3 sequences listed, about 35% were seen once. This rearrangement joins TRBV9 to TRBJ2-3; D not certain. This receptor was identified in a woman in her 30s in good health. The material sequenced was blood. The CDR3 loop is CASSPFATDTQYF. The CDR3 DNA reads as TGTGCCAGCAGCCCCTTTGCCACAGATACGCAGTATTTT.